Detailed here is one TCR beta chain. What it recognizes is unknown. Other DNA sequences from this sample encode an identical CDR3 as well. This table comes from immunoSEQ multiplex PCR, and its TCRdb copy is limited to in-frame clones, with some not included. Of 84,000 or so clones in the sample, approximately 86% are singletons; the top ten hold 2.2%. These data originate in a study of ipilimumab plus nivolumab after autologous stem cell transplantation. Study-wide background: Typical patient got four to six ipilimumab doses and 7 or 8 nivolumab doses (median). Study-level findings and limits: Authors suggest TCR repertoire, Treg phenotype and gut microbiota support further study.

Checkpoint therapy with ipilimumab 1 mg/kg began 14 to 28 days after transplant. Dosing: nivolumab 3 mg/kg IV, weeks 1, 4, 7, 10, then every two weeks to week 26. Material: PBMCs, obtained in a trial of ipilimumab plus nivolumab as post-transplant consolidation. This sequence was found in a male donor with diffuse large B-cell lymphoma.

CDR3 sequence: CASSEPSYEQYF. The CDR3 DNA reads TGTGCCAGCAGTGAGCCATCCTACGAGCAGTACTTC. This chain uses TRBV25-1 with TRBJ2-7, with D unresolved. Germline CDR1 and CDR2: MGHDK and SYGVNS. CDR3 size: 12 residues. Trimming removed 3 bases from V and 1 base from J, with 4 bases in between.